This T cell receptor (beta chain) was obtained from a study of blood T cell repertoires in COVID-19. Germline-derived CDR1 and CDR2 are LNHDA and SQIVND (reference sequence). V shed 5 bases and J shed 3 bases, with 7 bases lying between them. This CDR3 contains 13 residues. The protocol was immunoSEQ multiplex PCR, while the TCRdb copy is restricted to in-frame clones and leaves out a portion. The table lists about 150,000 clones, about nine tenths of them singletons. The chain is built from TRBV19 and TRBJ1-4, with D possibly TRBD1 on 6 matching bases. This TCR was sampled from a woman aged 40 to 49 who had been exposed to COVID-19. Sequenced sample: PBMCs or T cells enriched from blood (not recorded which). The CDR3 DNA reads TGTGCCAGTAGTCGACAGGCTAATGAAAAACTGTTTTTT. Protein: CASSRQANEKLFF.